Below are 31 T cell receptor beta chains sequenced from a single sample in a study of T cells in localized non-small cell lung cancer. Clones were sequenced by immunoSEQ multiplex PCR, and TCRdb holds only the in-frame ones, with some missing. The table has approximately 31,000 clones, 94% seen once; the top ten hold about 0.73%. The input for sequencing was peripheral blood, taken before any cancer treatment. The receptor set was obtained from a woman aged 35 to 75 with stage I lung adenocarcinoma.

The rearrangement joins TRBV5-1 to TRBJ2-3, with D possibly being TRBD1 (5 bases). V lost 0 bases and J 4 bases, leaving 12 bases between the germline ends. The CDR3 has 15 amino acids. Germline CDR1 SGHRS, CDR2 YFSETQ. CDR3 region: CASSLDVQGADTQYF. The CDR3 DNA sequence: TGCGCCAGCAGCTTGGACGTCCAGGGCGCAGATACGCAGTATTTT.

The chain joins TRBV18 to TRBJ2-7; 9 nucleotides match TRBD1. This CDR3 comprises 14 residues. Per the germline V gene, CDR1 is KGHSH and CDR2 is LQKENI. V shed 2 bases and J 3 bases; nucleotides not matched to a gene: 2. CDR3 protein: CASSPGTGSYEQYF. The CDR3 DNA reads as TGTGCCAGCTCACCAGGGACAGGGAGCTACGAGCAGTACTTC.

The chain employs TRBV10-3 and TRBJ2-1; a weak D match, TRBD2 (8 bases). Germline V gene sequence: CDR1 ENHRY, CDR2 SYGVKD. V lost 4 bases, J lost 7 bases, and 20 bases lay in between. The CDR3 length is 16 residues. The DNA for the CDR3 is TGTGCCATCAGTGTTGGGACTAGTGCGACAGGGAATGAGCAGTTCTTC. Encoded protein: CAISVGTSATGNEQFF.

The chain has TRBV27 and TRBJ1-2, with D unresolved. There are 14 residues in the CDR3. Germline CDR1 MNHEY, CDR2 SMNVEV (reference sequence). Trimming pared 2 bases from V and 0 bases from J, leaving 7 bases between. CDR3 DNA sequence: TGTGCCAGCAGTTTAAACGGACCTAACTATGGCTACACCTTC. This sequence encodes CASSLNGPNYGYTF.

The chain is built from TRBV11-2 and TRBJ2-1; 12 bases fit TRBD2. Trimming at V came to 4 bases and at J to 7 bases, leaving 5 bases not matched to a gene. Germline V gene data show CDR1 as SGHAT and CDR2 as FQNNGV. The CDR3 spans 15 residues. The CDR3 protein is CASSSTSGSRNEQFF. CDR3 nucleotides: TGTGCCAGCAGCTCGACTAGCGGGAGTCGGAATGAGCAGTTCTTC.

This clone has a single count. V gene TRBV20-1 combines with J gene TRBJ1-3; D call uncertain. Germline values: CDR1 DFQATT, CDR2 SNEGSKA (reference sequence). This CDR3 comprises 11 residues. Trimming shortened V by 2 bases and J by 4 bases, and 3 bases separated the two germline ends. The CDR3 nucleotides read TGCAGTGCTAGACAGGGAAACACCATATATTTT. Its translation: CSARQGNTIYF.

This clone appeared once. This sequence joins TRBV7-2 and TRBJ2-6; TRBD1 is a possible D gene (5 bases). In germline, CDR1 is SGHTA, CDR2 FQGNSA. The CDR3 sequence is 15 residues long. V dropped 11 bases and J dropped 0 bases, with 14 bases sitting between them. CDR3 in amino acids: CAGGQGFSGANVLTF. CDR3 DNA sequence: TGTGCCGGTGGGCAGGGATTCTCTGGGGCCAACGTCCTGACTTTC.

This clone was recorded once. This chain links TRBV5-6 with TRBJ1-2, with 8 nucleotides matching TRBD1. CDR3 length: 14 amino acids. The junction had 4 bases not matched to a gene; V was cut back by 4 bases and J by 2 bases. The V gene's germline CDR1 is SGHDT and CDR2 YYEEEE. This chain's CDR3 is CASSRRGPNYGYTF. The CDR3 nucleotides read TGTGCCAGCAGCCGCAGGGGGCCAAACTATGGCTACACCTTC.

This clone was detected only once. The gene calls are TRBV28 and TRBJ1-2; no clear D. The germline V and J ends were trimmed by 3 bases and 8 bases, with 13 bases remaining between them. CDR3 length equals 13 residues. CDR1 and CDR2 (germline): MDHEN, SYDVKM. In DNA form, the CDR3 reads TGTGCCAGCAGTTTGGGCCTCTCGGGGGGCTACACCTTC. This translates into CASSLGLSGGYTF.

The chain joins TRBV28 to TRBJ1-5, with D possibly TRBD1 on 6 matching bases. Trimming shortened V by 3 bases and J by 6 bases, and 6 bases separated the two germline ends. CDR1 is MDHEN and CDR2 is SYDVKM in the germline V gene. The CDR3 is made up of 12 amino acids. DNA of the CDR3: TGTGCCAGCAGTTTCAGGGGTCAGCCCCAGCATTTT. It specifies CASSFRGQPQHF.

This chain joins TRBV27 and TRBJ1-1; D unclear. The CDR3 is 13 residues long. Per germline, CDR1 MNHEY and CDR2 SMNVEV (reference sequence). Trimming shortened V by 3 bases and J by 3 bases, and 8 bases separated the two germline ends. CDR3 nucleotide sequence: TGTGCCAGCAGTTTGGTAGGTTACACTGAAGCTTTCTTT. Its translation is CASSLVGYTEAFF.

The V call is TRBV27, the J call TRBJ1-6, with 8 positions matching TRBD1. Germline CDR1 MNHEY, CDR2 SMNVEV (reference sequence). J was trimmed by 13 bases and V by 6 bases; bases with no gene match: 8. This CDR3 is 13 amino acids long. The CDR3 DNA follows: TGTGCCAGCAGCGTCAACAGGGGGGATCCCCTCCACTTT. Protein product: CASSVNRGDPLHF.

V gene TRBV4-1 combines with J gene TRBJ2-7; 9 positions match TRBD2. Germline V gene data show CDR1 as MGHRA and CDR2 as YSYEKL. The J segment lost 6 bases and the V segment lost 1 base, leaving 10 bases of the junction unmatched. The CDR3 length is 16 residues. CDR3 sequence (DNA): TGCGCCAGCAGCCAAGTAGGAGCGGGAGGCGGTGTCGAGCAGTACTTC. It yields the protein CASSQVGAGGGVEQYF.

The genes are TRBV7-9 and TRBJ2-7; weak D call: TRBD1 (6 bases). This CDR3 has 14 residues. Deletions cut 3 bases from V and 4 bases from J, with 13 bases between. CDR1 is SEHNR, CDR2 FQNEAQ, per germline (reference sequence). The CDR3 region is CASSLFDRRYEQYF. DNA for the CDR3: TGTGCCAGCAGCTTGTTCGACAGGAGGTACGAGCAGTACTTC.

V and J are TRBV9 and TRBJ1-2; the match to TRBD1 covers 8 bases. Germline CDR1 is SGDLS and CDR2 is YYNGEE. CDR3 size: 14 residues. Trimming removed 6 bases from V and 8 bases from J; junction bases left unmatched: 12. CDR3 sequence reads: CASNMDRARTGYTF. As DNA, the CDR3 is TGTGCCAGCAACATGGACAGGGCCCGCACGGGCTACACCTTC.

The gene calls are TRBV7-2 and TRBJ1-1; D unclear. Trimming removed 2 bases at V and 1 base at J, with 8 bases between. Germline V gives CDR1 SGHTA, CDR2 FQGNSA. The CDR3 covers 14 residues. The CDR3 loop reads CASSLTRENTEAFF. CDR3 DNA: TGTGCCAGCAGCTTAACGAGGGAGAACACTGAAGCTTTCTTT.

The chain uses TRBV19 and TRBJ2-3, with D perhaps TRBD2 (6 bases). V was cut by 4 bases and J by 0 bases, with 8 bases left in between. Germline V lookup: CDR1 LNHDA, CDR2 SQIVND (reference sequence). The CDR3 extends over 14 amino acids. In DNA form, the CDR3 reads TGTGCCAGTAGTAGAAGCGGGAGCACAGATACGCAGTATTTT. Translating it yields CASSRSGSTDTQYF.

The chain combines TRBV7-2 with TRBJ1-5; D may be TRBD1 (6 bases). CDR3 length: 17 amino acids. V lost 5 bases and J lost 2, with 19 bases in between. CDR1 is SGHTA, CDR2 FQGNSA, per germline. CDR3 coding DNA: TGTGCCAGCAGCGGCACCGGGACAAGGGTCCGCAATCAGCCCCAGCATTTT. The encoded protein is CASSGTGTRVRNQPQHF.

The chain has TRBV7-9 and TRBJ1-4; 11 nucleotides agree with TRBD1. Germline CDR1 SEHNR, CDR2 FQNEAQ (reference sequence). This CDR3 has 16 residues. The V segment lost 1 base and the J segment 8 bases; nucleotides outside the gene matches: 6. The CDR3 region is CASSLGGQGVREKLFF. The CDR3 region has the DNA TGTGCCAGCAGCTTAGGGGGACAGGGGGTTCGCGAAAAACTGTTTTTT.

The J gene is TRBJ1-1, the V gene TRBV6-5, with a possible D match to TRBD1 (5 bases). This CDR3 is built from 13 residues. The V end lost 7 bases, the J end lost 3 bases, and 12 bases lay between the germline ends. Germline V gene lookup returns CDR1 MNHEY and CDR2 SVGAGI. CDR3 sequence (DNA): TGTGCCAGCACCTCGACAGAGTACACTGAAGCTTTCTTT. Residues: CASTSTEYTEAFF.

The V call is TRBV5-1, the J call TRBJ2-1; 11 nucleotides agree with TRBD2. V shed 4 bases and J 6 bases; nucleotides not matched to a gene: 12. CDR3 length: 17 amino acids. Germline V gives CDR1 SGHRS, CDR2 YFSETQ. CDR3 in DNA: TGCGCCAGCAGCCCGAGACTAGCGGGGCCCGGGGGCAATGAGCAGTTCTTC. It yields the protein CASSPRLAGPGGNEQFF.

The V and J genes are TRBV5-4 and TRBJ2-3; a possible D gene is TRBD1 (6 bases). Germline CDR1 reads SGHNT; CDR2 reads YYREEE (reference sequence). The V end was cut by 1 base, the J end by 4 bases, with 7 bases between. The CDR3 is 13 residues long. CDR3 sequence (DNA): TGTGCCAGCAGCTTGACAGGGCCAGATACGCAGTATTTT. Protein sequence: CASSLTGPDTQYF.

CDR3 in DNA: TGTGCCAGCAGTGAAGGGCAGAACAATCAGCCCCAGCATTTT. Protein product: CASSEGQNNQPQHF. The chain joins TRBV2 to TRBJ1-5; D call uncertain. Germline CDR1 reads SNHLY; CDR2 reads FYNNEI. This CDR3 spans 14 amino acids. Trimming removed 1 base at V and 3 bases at J, with 7 bases between.

This clone showed up just a few times. The CDR3 DNA sequence: TGTGCCAGCAGCCAATACAGTGAAAAACTGTTTTTT. Translation: CASSQYSEKLFF. The V call is TRBV7-2, the J call TRBJ1-4; no clear D gene. Trimming shortened V by 5 bases and J by 7 bases, and 8 bases separated the two germline ends. From germline, CDR1 is SGHTA and CDR2 FQGNSA. The length of the CDR3 is 12 residues. Based on the CDR3 plus reference TRBV7-2 and TRBJ1-4, the full variable domain is GAGVSQSPSNKVTEKGKDVELRCDPISGHTALYWYRQSLGQGLEFLIYFQGNSAPDKSGLPSDRFSAERTGGSVSTLTIQRTQQEDSAVYLCASSQYSEKLFFGSGTQLSVL.

CDR3 region: CASSHTGLDEQYF. The CDR3 DNA sequence: TGTGCCAGCAGCCATACAGGGTTGGACGAGCAGTACTTC. The rearrangement joins TRBV7-9 to TRBJ2-7; TRBD1 might be the D (6 bases). The CDR3 length is 13 residues. The germline gives CDR1 SEHNR, CDR2 FQNEAQ (reference sequence). The V gene lost 5 bases and the J gene lost 5 bases, with 13 bases spanning the gap.

This clone was recorded once. This chain uses TRBV7-9 with TRBJ2-7; 8 bases line up with TRBD2. The CDR3 has 14 amino acids. CDR1 is SEHNR and CDR2 is FQNEAQ in the germline V gene (reference sequence). V lost 4 bases to trimming and J lost 0 bases; unmatched junction nucleotides: 2. The DNA for the CDR3 is TGTGCCAGCAGCTACAGCGGGAGCTCCTACGAGCAGTACTTC. It is translated as CASSYSGSSYEQYF.

The chain joins TRBV28 to TRBJ2-2; D call uncertain. V dropped 10 bases and J dropped 1 base, with 7 bases sitting between them. Germline loops: CDR1 MDHEN, CDR2 SYDVKM. The CDR3 runs 12 residues. CDR3 in DNA: TGTGCCAATGGACGGAACACCGGGGAGCTGTTTTTT. Amino acids: CANGRNTGELFF. Full variable domain (remainder filled in from reference TRBV28 and TRBJ2-2): DVKVTQSSRYLVKRTGEKVFLECVQDMDHENMFWYRQDPGLGLRLIYFSYDVKMKEKGDIPEGYSVSREKKERFSLILESASTNQTSMYLCANGRNTGELFFGEGSRLTVL.

The rearrangement links TRBV5-1 to TRBJ2-7; 7 bases agree with TRBD1. This CDR3 comprises 13 residues. The ends lost 3 bases at V and 3 bases at J; junction bases unmatched: 3. Germline CDR1 SGHRS, CDR2 YFSETQ. CDR3 amino acids: CASSWGQNYEQYF. As DNA, the CDR3 is TGCGCCAGCAGCTGGGGACAGAACTACGAGCAGTACTTC.

This sequence joins TRBV2 and TRBJ1-5; 9 positions match TRBD1. Unmatched junction bases numbered 6, after V lost 6 bases and J lost 3 bases. CDR1 is SNHLY and CDR2 is FYNNEI in the germline V gene. The CDR3 is made up of 15 amino acids. CDR3 bases: TGTGCCAGCAGCGCTACAGGGGGCAACAATCAGCCCCAGCATTTT. Translating it yields CASSATGGNNQPQHF.

The chain carries TRBV19 and TRBJ1-4; possibly TRBD1 for D (6 bases). Germline CDR1 and CDR2: LNHDA and SQIVND (reference sequence). This CDR3 comprises 14 residues. Trimming took 7 bases from V and 7 from J, leaving 16 bases between them. CDR3 region: CASNPREGGEKLFF. CDR3 nucleotides: TGTGCCAGTAACCCTCGGGAGGGGGGTGAAAAACTGTTTTTT.

The V gene is TRBV5-8, the J gene TRBJ2-1; 10 bases fit TRBD2. The germline V gene encodes CDR1 SGHTS and CDR2 YDEGEE. V was clipped by 5 bases and J by 9 bases; unmatched bases: 14. The CDR3 has 16 amino acids. The DNA for the CDR3 is TGTGCCAGCAGTCTCGGGACTAGCGCTAGAACGGGTGAGCAGTTCTTC. Its translation is CASSLGTSARTGEQFF. The whole variable domain, filled in from reference TRBV5-8 and TRBJ2-1, reads EAGVTQSPTHLIKTRGQQATLRCSPISGHTSVYWYQQALGLGLQFLLWYDEGEERNRGNFPPRFSGRQFPNYSSELNVNALELEDSALYLCASSLGTSARTGEQFFGPGTRLTVL.